These 3 T cell receptor beta chains originate from one sample sequenced in a study of cytomegalovirus exposure and HLA in healthy donors. PCR was performed using 60 Vbeta and 13 Jbeta primers. This table comes from immunoSEQ multiplex PCR, and its TCRdb copy is limited to in-frame clones, with some not included. The sample includes 85,000 to 100,000 clones, almost 85% of them seen just once. The source material was PBMCs. The receptors originated from a woman aged 18-35 years in good health and CMV-seropositive.

V and J are TRBV6-4 and TRBJ2-2; the D gene is possibly TRBD2 (5 bases). Deletions cut 3 bases from V and 6 bases from J, with 8 bases between. CDR1 and CDR2 (germline): MRHNA, SNTAGT. The CDR3 loop spans 13 amino acids. The CDR3 sequence: CASSEGSAGELFF. The CDR3 nucleotides are TGTGCCAGCAGTGAAGGGAGTGCCGGGGAGCTGTTTTTT.

This clone was recorded only once. The chain combines TRBV10-3 with TRBJ1-1; D gene uncertain. Trimming took off 11 bases at V and 6 bases at J, with 10 bases between the two ends. This CDR3 is 10 amino acids long. Germline V gene sequence: CDR1 ENHRY, CDR2 SYGVKD. CDR3: CAHPGAEAFF. In DNA form, the CDR3 reads TGTGCCCACCCGGGTGCTGAAGCTTTCTTT.

J is TRBJ1-5 and V is TRBV19, with 7 nucleotides matching TRBD1. The CDR3 loop spans 14 amino acids. Germline V lookup: CDR1 LNHDA, CDR2 SQIVND (reference sequence). With V trimmed by 6 bases and J by 2 bases, 4 bases remained unmatched. As DNA, the CDR3 is TGTGCCAGTAGGAACGACAGGGGCAATCAGCCCCAGCATTTT. It yields the protein CASRNDRGNQPQHF.